This T cell receptor (beta chain) was found in a study of CD39 and CD103 CD8 tumor-infiltrating T cells. Patients were not receiving any therapy when their samples were collected. Negative selection enriched T cells; tumor-infiltrating lymphocyte samples also used EpCAM beads. Trimming took off 7 bases at V and 4 bases at J, with 10 bases between the two ends. The CDR3 totals 12 residues. Germline V gene sequence: CDR1 LNHDA, CDR2 SQIVND (reference sequence). In its sample, this clone was seen a few times. Genomic DNA came from 10,000 to 100,000 sorted cells per subset. TCRdb's copy holds only in-frame clones and misses some; the assay was immunoSEQ multiplex PCR. The repertoire has about 2,400 clones, about 72% of them found once; the top ten carry 10% to 15%.

The chain couples TRBV19 to TRBJ1-2; TRBD1 might be the D (5 bases). Sequenced: CD39- CD103- CD8+ T cells sorted from the tumor. The subset here: CD103-CD39- double-negative CD45RA- CD8 T cells. This TCR came from a human donor with head and neck squamous cell carcinoma. CDR3 sequence reads: CASTTGSYGYTF. CDR3 DNA sequence: TGTGCCAGTACCACAGGATCCTATGGCTACACCTTC.